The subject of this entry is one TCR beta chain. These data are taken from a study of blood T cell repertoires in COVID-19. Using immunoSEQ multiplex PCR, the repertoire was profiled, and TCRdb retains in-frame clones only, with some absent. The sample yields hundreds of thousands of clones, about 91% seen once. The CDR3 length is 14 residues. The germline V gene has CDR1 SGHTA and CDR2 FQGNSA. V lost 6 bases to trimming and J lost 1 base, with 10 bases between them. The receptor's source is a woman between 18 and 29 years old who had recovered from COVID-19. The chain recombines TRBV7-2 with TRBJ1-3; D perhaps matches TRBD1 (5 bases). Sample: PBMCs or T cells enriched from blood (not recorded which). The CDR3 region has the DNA TGTGCCAGCAGTACTCCAGGGTCTGGAAACACCATATATTTT. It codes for CASSTPGSGNTIYF.